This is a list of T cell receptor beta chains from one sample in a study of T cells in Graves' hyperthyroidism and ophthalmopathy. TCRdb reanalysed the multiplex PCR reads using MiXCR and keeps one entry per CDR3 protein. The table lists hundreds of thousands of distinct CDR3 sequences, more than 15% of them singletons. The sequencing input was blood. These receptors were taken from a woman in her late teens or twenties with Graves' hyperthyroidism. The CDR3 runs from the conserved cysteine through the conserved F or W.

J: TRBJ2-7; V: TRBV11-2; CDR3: CASSLRTGGAYEQYF
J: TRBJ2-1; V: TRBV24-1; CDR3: CATSDLSTSGRDEQFF
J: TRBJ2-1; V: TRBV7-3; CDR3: CASSLFGGGYNNEQFF
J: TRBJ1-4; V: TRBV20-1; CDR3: CSAKSRDRGRRTNEKLFF
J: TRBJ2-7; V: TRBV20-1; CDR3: CSARDQDRGIDYEQYF
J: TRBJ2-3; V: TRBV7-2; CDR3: CASSLAGQHTDTQYF
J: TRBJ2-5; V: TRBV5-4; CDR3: CASSQGSGHGAGETQYF
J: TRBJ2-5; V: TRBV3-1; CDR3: CASSQDGGLQETQYF
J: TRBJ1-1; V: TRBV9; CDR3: CASSLGQNDMNTEAFF
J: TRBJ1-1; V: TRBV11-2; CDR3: CASSLVRAVEAFF
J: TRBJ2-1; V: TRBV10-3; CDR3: CAISAPLGRDYNEQFF
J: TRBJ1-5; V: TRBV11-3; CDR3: CASGGSQPQHF
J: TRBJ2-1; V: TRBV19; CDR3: CASLPRLFSPGNEQFF
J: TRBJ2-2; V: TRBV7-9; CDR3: CASSLWGLAANTGELFF
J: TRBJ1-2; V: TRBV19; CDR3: CASSHAGAWNYGYTF
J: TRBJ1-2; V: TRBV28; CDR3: CASSFYRAGGYTF